What follows describes a single TCR beta chain. The data are from a study of blood T cell repertoires in COVID-19. Germline-derived CDR1 and CDR2 are MDHEN and SYDVKM. The CDR3 is 15 amino acids. After removal of 7 bases from V and 4 bases from J, the junction contained 6 bases not matched to a gene. Here immunoSEQ multiplex PCR was the method, and the copy in TCRdb shows in-frame clones only, minus some. This table holds approximately 180,000 clones, 89% found once. The chain uses TRBV28 and TRBJ2-1; 11 bases fit TRBD2. The sample taken for sequencing was PBMCs or T cells enriched from blood (not recorded which). This clonotype was sampled from a woman aged 40-49 years with acute COVID-19. The CDR3 region is CASKLAGGPYNEQFF. Here the CDR3 DNA reads TGTGCCAGCAAGCTAGCGGGGGGACCGTACAATGAGCAGTTCTTC.